Sequencing of this T cell receptor (beta chain) was carried out in a study of vaccination and CD4 T cells after COVID-19. Across the study: Six males and four females constituted the convalescent cohort, two of whom were Hispanic. Overlapping spike peptides of SARS-CoV-2, HCoV-NL63, HCoV-OC43 and HCoV-229E were used, and cells were stimulated with them.

The Oncomine TCR Beta short-read assay sequenced DNA from cultured CD4+ T cells. One entry per CDR3 protein results from TCRdb running MiXCR on the PCR reads. The sample includes over 15,000 distinct CDR3 sequences, more than 55% of them seen just once. In regard to this clonotype: No antigen is known for it.

The CDR3 consists of 15 residues. With V trimmed by 1 base and J by 8 bases, 6 bases remained unmatched. Germline V gives CDR1 MDHEN, CDR2 SYDVKM. Described treatment: roughly nine-day PBMC culture with coronavirus spike peptide pools or control peptides (ViraFEST assay). Wells that each held around 2.1 million PBMCs were cultured with 9.5 to 10 IU/ml IL-2 and 10 ug/ml peptide pools. Notes on the study in general: Researchers report that a median roughly 85% of reactive clones in convalescent patients surfaced only post-vaccination.

The chain employs TRBV28 and TRBJ2-1; 9 nucleotides match TRBD1. Sequencing input: CD4+ T cells from blood, cultured in vitro. The receptor's source is a human donor who had recovered from COVID-19. This CDR3 is CASSLSGQGWDEQFF. The CDR3, as DNA: TGTGCCAGCAGTTTATCGGGACAGGGTTGGGATGAGCAGTTCTTC.